These 10 T cell receptor beta chains came from one sample sequenced in a study of sequential checkpoint blockade in melanoma. Libraries were prepared by immunoSEQ multiplex PCR; TCRdb keeps only in-frame clonotypes and omits some of them. This table holds tens of thousands of clones, roughly 75% found once. Treatment noted: randomized to nivolumab then ipilimumab (arm A) or the reverse (arm B). This sample comprised CD8+ T cells sorted from blood (inferred from file names), obtained from a patient given nivolumab and ipilimumab in sequence. These TCRs come from a human donor with melanoma.

J is TRBJ2-1 and V is TRBV29-1; a possible D gene is TRBD2 (5 bases). Germline V gene sequence: CDR1 SQVTM, CDR2 ANQGSEA. The length of the CDR3 is 13 residues. Trimming removed 6 bases at V and 8 bases at J, with 17 bases between. The CDR3 is CSVSGNHLDEQFF. CDR3 in DNA: TGCAGCGTGTCCGGGAACCACCTGGATGAGCAGTTCTTC.

The rearrangement joins TRBV29-1 to TRBJ2-5; D perhaps matches TRBD1 (6 bases). V was cut by 4 bases and J by 3 bases, with 12 bases left in between. CDR1 and CDR2 (germline): SQVTM, ANQGSEA. This CDR3 spans 13 amino acids. The CDR3 loop reads CSVADSLKETQYF. The CDR3, as DNA: TGCAGCGTTGCGGACAGCCTTAAAGAGACCCAGTACTTC.

The genes are TRBV27 and TRBJ1-2; the D gene is possibly TRBD1 (5 bases). The germline CDR1 and CDR2 sequences are MNHEY and SMNVEV (reference sequence). Trimming took 6 bases from V and 4 from J, leaving 15 bases between them. The CDR3 has 14 residues. The CDR3 reads CASSLGQEVYGYTF. For the CDR3, the DNA is TGTGCCAGCAGCCTCGGACAAGAAGTCTATGGCTACACCTTC.

This chain connects TRBV11-2 to TRBJ2-6; no clear D gene. CDR1 and CDR2 from the germline V gene are SGHAT and FQNNGV. The length of the CDR3 is 14 residues. The ends were cut back, 6 bases at V and 0 bases at J, with 6 bases in the middle. The CDR3 DNA reads TGTGCCAGCAGGGCATACTCTGGGGCCAACGTCCTGACTTTC. Translating it yields CASRAYSGANVLTF.

The chain uses TRBV5-4 and TRBJ1-2, with a tentative D call TRBD1 (5 bases). Trimming left V 2 bases short and J 4 bases short, with 9 bases between. The CDR3 runs 13 residues. Looked up from germline, CDR1 is SGHNT and CDR2 is YYREEE (reference sequence). The CDR3 nucleotides read TGTGCCAGCAGCTTTGCCGGGGGCTATGGCTACACCTTC. Its translation: CASSFAGGYGYTF.

The rearrangement joins TRBV11-2 to TRBJ1-2; no clear D. CDR1 is SGHAT and CDR2 is FQNNGV in the germline V gene. V was pared by 1 base and J by 3 bases, with 6 bases between. The CDR3 loop spans 13 amino acids. The CDR3 region is CASSLVEYYGYTF. CDR3 DNA: TGTGCCAGCAGCTTAGTGGAGTACTATGGCTACACCTTC.

The rearrangement uses TRBV11-2 and TRBJ2-1; 8 nucleotides align to TRBD1. V was pared by 2 bases and J by 5 bases, with 8 bases of the junction left unmatched. Germline CDR1 and CDR2: SGHAT and FQNNGV. The CDR3 runs 16 residues. The CDR3 loop reads CASSLIGQGVNNEQFF. The CDR3 DNA is TGTGCCAGCAGCTTAATCGGACAGGGAGTGAACAATGAGCAGTTCTTC.

This sequence joins TRBV9 and TRBJ1-3; 7 bases map to TRBD1. The CDR3 covers 17 residues. Germline trimming cut 0 bases from V and 0 bases from J; bases unmatched to any gene: 6. CDR1 SGDLS and CDR2 YYNGEE come from the germline V gene. CDR3 protein: CASSVGWDSSSGNTIYF. In DNA form, the CDR3 reads TGTGCCAGCAGCGTAGGGTGGGACAGTAGCTCTGGAAACACCATATATTTT.

This chain joins TRBV7-6 and TRBJ1-5, with no clear D. The CDR3 is 15 amino acids. Between the trimmed V and J ends, which lost 1 base and 4 bases, there was a span of 11 bases. The germline gives CDR1 SGHVS, CDR2 FNYEAQ. Here the CDR3 reads CASSLEAAVNQPQHF. The CDR3 nucleotides read TGTGCCAGCAGCTTAGAGGCGGCAGTTAATCAGCCCCAGCATTTT.

This chain links TRBV15 with TRBJ1-1, with D perhaps TRBD1 (5 bases). Trimming removed 1 base from V and 8 bases from J, with 14 bases in between. From germline, CDR1 is LNHNV and CDR2 YYDKDF (reference sequence). CDR3 length: 14 amino acids. CDR3 DNA sequence: TGTGCCACCAGCAGAGTCGTTATGGGGGGAGAAGCTTTCTTT. Its protein is CATSRVVMGGEAFF.